This TCR beta chain appears in the sequencing data of a study of cytomegalovirus exposure and HLA in healthy donors. Study-level results: Certain sequence variants were highly shared and formed a cluster, and this cluster was likely a sequencing artifact. Listed as cytomegalovirus-associated were approximately 160 TCR beta chains.

This CDR3 is 12 amino acids long. V was shortened by 2 bases and J by 8 bases, with 9 bases between the two germline ends. From germline, CDR1 is SGHVS and CDR2 FNYEAQ. Researchers ran the PCR with 60 Vbeta and 13 Jbeta primers. TCRdb's copy holds only in-frame clones and misses some; the assay was immunoSEQ multiplex PCR. This sample has 110,000 to 150,000 clones, with roughly 70% found just once. On this clone: Its antigen is unknown.

This receptor was obtained from a man aged 55 to 70 in good health and CMV-seronegative. V gene TRBV7-6 combines with J gene TRBJ1-1; D remains ambiguous. Sequenced sample: PBMCs. The CDR3 DNA reads TGTGCCAGCAGCTTAAGCGGCAAAGAAGCTTTCTTT. It yields the protein CASSLSGKEAFF.